This T cell receptor beta chain was profiled in a study of CD8 T cells in Susac syndrome. Random hexamers were used to reverse transcribe the RNA input (about 0.5 to 1 ug). TCRdb reanalysed the immunoSEQ multiplex PCR reads using MiXCR and keeps one entry per CDR3 protein. This table has approximately 300,000 distinct CDR3 sequences, approximately 89% appearing once. V was shortened by 0 bases and J by 5 bases, with 8 bases between the two germline ends. The CDR3 covers 13 residues. Per the germline V gene, CDR1 is SGHTA and CDR2 is FQGTGA. The J gene is TRBJ2-7, the V gene TRBV7-3; D unresolved. The sample was CD8+ T cells from PBMCs. The clonotype originates from a human donor with multiple sclerosis. The CDR3 DNA sequence: TGTGCCAGCAGCTTAACGTTTACGGACGAGCAGTACTTC. Encoded protein: CASSLTFTDEQYF.